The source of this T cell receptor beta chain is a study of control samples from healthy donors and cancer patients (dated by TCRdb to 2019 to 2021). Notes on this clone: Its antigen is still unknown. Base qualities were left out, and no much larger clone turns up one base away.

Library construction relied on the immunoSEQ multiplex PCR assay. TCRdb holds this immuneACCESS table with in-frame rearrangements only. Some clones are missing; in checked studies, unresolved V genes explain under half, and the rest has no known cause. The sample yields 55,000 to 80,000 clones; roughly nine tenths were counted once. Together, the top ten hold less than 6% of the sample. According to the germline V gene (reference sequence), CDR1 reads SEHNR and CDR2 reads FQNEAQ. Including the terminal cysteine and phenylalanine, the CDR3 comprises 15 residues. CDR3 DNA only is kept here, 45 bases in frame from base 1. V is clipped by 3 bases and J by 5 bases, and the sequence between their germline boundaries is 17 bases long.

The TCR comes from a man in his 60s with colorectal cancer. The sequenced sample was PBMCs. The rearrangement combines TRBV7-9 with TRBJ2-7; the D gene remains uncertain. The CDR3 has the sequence CASSFSKGVDDEQYF. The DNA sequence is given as TGTGCCAGCAGCTTCAGCAAGGGTGTAGATGACGAGCAGTACTTC.